This is a list of T cell receptor beta chains from one sample in a study of Ad26.COV2.S vaccination and SARS-CoV-2 variants. Method: immunoSEQ multiplex PCR; TCRdb's copy keeps in-frame clones and lacks some. This sample has about 320,000 clones, with 85% found just once. Material: peripheral blood, obtained in a trial of Ad26.COV2.S vaccine versus placebo. The receptors here all came from a person aged 18-65 years who received the Ad26.COV2.S COVID-19 vaccine or a placebo. The CDR3 runs from the conserved cysteine through the conserved F or W. The order of the fields is D gene, J gene, clone size, V gene, CDR3 DNA, CDR3 protein. The D gene is left open where the match is weak. Where a row states a size, it is once, few, many or the class of an expanded clone; other rows omit it.

-,TRBJ2-5,-,TRBV19,TGTGCCAGTAGTCCCCTGGGGGGCCCAGAGACCCAGTACTTC,CASSPLGGPETQYF
-,TRBJ1-5,-,TRBV7-2,TGTGCCAGCAGCTTAGGTCAGGGAAGCAATCAGCCCCAGCATTTT,CASSLGQGSNQPQHF
-,TRBJ2-2,-,TRBV10-3,TGTGCCATCAGGGTTCGAGAGAACACCGGGGAGCTGTTTTTT,CAIRVRENTGELFF
-,TRBJ2-1,-,TRBV7-2,TGTGCCAGCAGCTTAGCAGGGGGGAACTATTGGGGTGAGCAGTTCTTC,CASSLAGGNYWGEQFF
-,TRBJ1-1,-,TRBV23-1,TGCGCCAGCAGTCACGGGAAAACGAACACTGAAGCTTTCTTT,CASSHGKTNTEAFF
-,TRBJ2-3,-,TRBV7-9,TGTGCCAGCAGCCCTTTGGGGGCGGCAGATACGCAGTATTTT,CASSPLGAADTQYF
TRBD1,TRBJ1-4,-,TRBV7-9,TGTGCCAGCAGCCCGCCCGGGACAGCCAGTGAAAAACTGTTTTTT,CASSPPGTASEKLFF
-,TRBJ1-4,-,TRBV7-3,TGTGCCAGCAGCCTTGTTGATATCTGTAATGAAAAACTGTTTTTT,CASSLVDICNEKLFF
-,TRBJ2-7,-,TRBV7-2,TGTGCCAGCAGCTCTGCTCTCGGGGGGCCAGGTTACGAGCAGTACTTC,CASSSALGGPGYEQYF
-,TRBJ2-3,-,TRBV5-6,TGTGCCAGCAGCTCCCTTCGGCGGGGCACAGATACGCAGTATTTT,CASSSLRRGTDTQYF
-,TRBJ1-2,-,TRBV5-1,TGCGCCAGCAGCCCGGACTTGGTGGGACACTATGGCTACACCTTC,CASSPDLVGHYGYTF
-,TRBJ1-4,-,TRBV10-3,TGTGCCATCAGGGGGGCAGGGATTAATGAAAAACTGTTTTTT,CAIRGAGINEKLFF
-,TRBJ1-6,-,TRBV7-9,TGTGCCAGCAGCCGCGAGGGGGTGGGACATAATTCACCCCTCCACTTT,CASSREGVGHNSPLHF
-,TRBJ2-7,-,TRBV12-3/TRBV12-4,TGTGCCAGCAGTTTGGGGGTTACGGCGCAGTACTTC,CASSLGVTAQYF
-,TRBJ2-3,-,TRBV12-1,TGTGCCAGCAGCACTCGACAGCGCTATAGCACAGATACGCAGTATTTT,CASSTRQRYSTDTQYF
TRBD1,TRBJ1-4,-,TRBV7-9,TGTGCCAGCAGCTCGTGGTTTTGGGACAGGCCCGAAAAACTGTTTTTT,CASSSWFWDRPEKLFF
-,TRBJ1-2,-,TRBV7-3,TGTGCCAGCAGCTTCTCGGGGAGGGGAGAAGGCTACACCTTC,CASSFSGRGEGYTF
-,TRBJ2-1,few,TRBV7-9,TGTGCCAGCATACGGTGGTTAACCTACAATGAGCAGTTCTTC,CASIRWLTYNEQFF